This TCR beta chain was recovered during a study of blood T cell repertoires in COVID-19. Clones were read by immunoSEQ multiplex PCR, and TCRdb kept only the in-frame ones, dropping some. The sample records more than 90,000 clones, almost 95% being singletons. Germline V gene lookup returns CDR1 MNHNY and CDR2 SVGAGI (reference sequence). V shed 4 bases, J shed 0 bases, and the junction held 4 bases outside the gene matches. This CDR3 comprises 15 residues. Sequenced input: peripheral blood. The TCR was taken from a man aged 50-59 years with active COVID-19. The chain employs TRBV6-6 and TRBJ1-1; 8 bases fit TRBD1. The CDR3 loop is CASSFRDRLNTEAFF. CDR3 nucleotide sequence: TGTGCCAGCAGTTTCCGGGACAGGTTGAACACTGAAGCTTTCTTT.